This T cell receptor (beta chain) was recovered during a study of blood T cells in healthy people across ages. Regarding the study as a whole: TCR beta diversity correlated strongly with naive T cell percentage.

Ten or more counts support this clonotype. What it binds is not known. The authors ran a second PCR of about 7 to 11 cycles using a sample-barcoded 5' primer and a J-beta primer mix. TCRdb recomputed calls from the 5' RACE reads with MiXCR, one row per CDR3 protein. Of around 940,000 distinct CDR3 sequences detected, roughly half appear once; the ten largest clones hold about 22%. Total RNA was extracted at no less than 5 micrograms per sample. CDR3 length: 14 amino acids. Germline-derived CDR1 and CDR2 are DFQATT and SNEGSKA (reference sequence). Trimming took off 3 bases at V and 2 bases at J, with 12 bases between the two ends.

The TCR comes from a woman aged 55-69 years in good health. The material sequenced was blood. The V gene is TRBV20-1, the J gene TRBJ2-3; D uncertain. The CDR3 loop reads CSARPAQTTDTQYF. The CDR3 nucleotides are TGCAGTGCTAGGCCTGCACAAACCACAGATACGCAGTATTTT.